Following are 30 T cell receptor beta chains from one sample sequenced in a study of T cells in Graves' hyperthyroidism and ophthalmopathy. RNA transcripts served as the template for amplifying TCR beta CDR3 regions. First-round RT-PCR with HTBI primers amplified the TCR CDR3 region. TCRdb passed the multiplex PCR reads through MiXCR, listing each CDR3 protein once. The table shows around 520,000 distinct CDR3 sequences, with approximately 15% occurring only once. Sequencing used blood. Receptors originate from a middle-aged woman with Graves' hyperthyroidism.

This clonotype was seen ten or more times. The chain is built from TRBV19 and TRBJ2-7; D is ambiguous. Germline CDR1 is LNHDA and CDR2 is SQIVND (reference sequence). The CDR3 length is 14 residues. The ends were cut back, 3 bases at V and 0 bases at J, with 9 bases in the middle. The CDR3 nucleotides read TGTGCCAGTAGTATGGATAGTTCCTCCTACGAGCAGTACTTC. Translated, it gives CASSMDSSSYEQYF.

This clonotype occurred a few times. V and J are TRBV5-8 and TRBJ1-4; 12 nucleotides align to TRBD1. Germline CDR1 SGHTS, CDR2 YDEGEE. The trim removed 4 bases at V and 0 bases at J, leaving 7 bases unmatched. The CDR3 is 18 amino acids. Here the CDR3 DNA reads TGTGCCAGCAGCACGGGACAGGGGGCTGTTGCAACTAATGAAAAACTGTTTTTT. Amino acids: CASSTGQGAVATNEKLFF.

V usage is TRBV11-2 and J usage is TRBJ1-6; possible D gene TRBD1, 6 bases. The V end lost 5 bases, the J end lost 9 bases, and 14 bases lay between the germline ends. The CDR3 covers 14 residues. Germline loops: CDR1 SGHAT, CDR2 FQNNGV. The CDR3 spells CASSPQGRRSPLHF. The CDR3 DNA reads TGTGCCAGCAGCCCACAGGGAAGGCGTTCACCCCTCCACTTT. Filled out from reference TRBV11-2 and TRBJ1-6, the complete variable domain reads EAGVAQSPRYKIIEKRQSVAFWCNPISGHATLYWYQQILGQGPKLLIQFQNNGVVDDSQLPKDRFSAERLKGVDSTLKIQPAKLEDSAVYLCASSPQGRRSPLHFGNGTRLTVT.

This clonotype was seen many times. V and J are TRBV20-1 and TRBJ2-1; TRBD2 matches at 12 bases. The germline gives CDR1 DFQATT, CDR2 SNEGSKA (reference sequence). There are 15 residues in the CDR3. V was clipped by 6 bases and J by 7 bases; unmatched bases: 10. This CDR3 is CSAAITSGRYNEQFF. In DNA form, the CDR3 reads TGCAGTGCCGCGATCACTAGCGGGAGGTATAATGAGCAGTTCTTC.

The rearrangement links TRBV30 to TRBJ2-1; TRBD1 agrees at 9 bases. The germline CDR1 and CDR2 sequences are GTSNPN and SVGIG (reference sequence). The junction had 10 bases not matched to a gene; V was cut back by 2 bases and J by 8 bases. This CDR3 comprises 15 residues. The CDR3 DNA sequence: TGTGCCTGGAGTCCCAGGGACAGGGTACGGCATGAGCAGTTCTTC. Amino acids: CAWSPRDRVRHEQFF.

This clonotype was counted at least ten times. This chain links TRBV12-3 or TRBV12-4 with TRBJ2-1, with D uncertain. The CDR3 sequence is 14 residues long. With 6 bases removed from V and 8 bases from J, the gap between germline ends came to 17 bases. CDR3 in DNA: TGTGCCAGCAGCCCTAAGATGGGAAAAGATGAGCAGTTCTTC. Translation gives CASSPKMGKDEQFF.

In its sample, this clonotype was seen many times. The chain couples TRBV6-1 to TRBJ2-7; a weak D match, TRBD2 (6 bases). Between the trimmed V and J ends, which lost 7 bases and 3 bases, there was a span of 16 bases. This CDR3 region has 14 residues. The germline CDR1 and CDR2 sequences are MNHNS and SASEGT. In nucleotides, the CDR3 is TGTGCCAGCATCCCCCCCGGGGGTAACTACGAGCAGTACTTC. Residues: CASIPPGGNYEQYF.

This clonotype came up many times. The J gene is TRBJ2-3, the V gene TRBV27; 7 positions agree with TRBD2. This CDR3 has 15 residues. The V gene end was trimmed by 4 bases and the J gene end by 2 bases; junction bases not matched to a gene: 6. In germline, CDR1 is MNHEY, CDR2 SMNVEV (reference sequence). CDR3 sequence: CASSSGREITDTQYF. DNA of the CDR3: TGTGCCAGCAGTTCTGGGCGGGAGATCACAGATACGCAGTATTTT.

CDR3 sequence reads: CASSLGAPSGANEQFF. The CDR3 bases are TGCGCCAGCAGCTTGGGGGCCCCAAGCGGGGCTAATGAGCAGTTCTTC. The chain combines TRBV5-1 with TRBJ2-1; TRBD2 agrees at 7 bases. V gave up 0 bases and J gave up 7 bases; unmatched junction bases: 10. CDR1 is SGHRS, CDR2 YFSETQ, per germline. The CDR3 length is 16 residues.

DNA of the CDR3: TGTGCCAGCAGCTTAGCTCCTCTTACAGGAGGGGCCGGGGAGCTGTTTTTT. Translation: CASSLAPLTGGAGELFF. The rearrangement uses TRBV7-8 and TRBJ2-2, with D perhaps matching TRBD2 (6 bases). This CDR3 region has 17 residues. V was clipped by 0 bases and J by 6 bases, with 17 bases between them. Per the germline V gene, CDR1 is SGHVS and CDR2 is FQNEAQ.

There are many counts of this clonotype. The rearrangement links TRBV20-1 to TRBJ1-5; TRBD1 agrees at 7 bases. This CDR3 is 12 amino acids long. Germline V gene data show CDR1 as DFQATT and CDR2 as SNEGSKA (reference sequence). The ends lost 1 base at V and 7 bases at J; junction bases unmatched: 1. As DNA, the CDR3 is TGCAGTGCTAGAGGACAGGGCCAGCCCCAGCATTTT. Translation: CSARGQGQPQHF.

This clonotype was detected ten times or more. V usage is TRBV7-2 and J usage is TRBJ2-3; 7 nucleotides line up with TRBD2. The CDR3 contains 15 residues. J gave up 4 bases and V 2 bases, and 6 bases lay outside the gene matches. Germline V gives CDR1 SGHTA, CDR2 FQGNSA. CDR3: CASSLQVTSPDTQYF. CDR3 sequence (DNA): TGTGCCAGCAGCTTACAGGTGACTAGCCCAGATACGCAGTATTTT.

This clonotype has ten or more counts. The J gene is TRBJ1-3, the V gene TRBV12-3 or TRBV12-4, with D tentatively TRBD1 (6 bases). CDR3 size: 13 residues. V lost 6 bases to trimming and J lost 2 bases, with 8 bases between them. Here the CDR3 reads CASREGAGNTIYF. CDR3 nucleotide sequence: TGTGCCAGCAGGGAGGGGGCTGGAAACACCATATATTTT.

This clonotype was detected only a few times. In nucleotides, the CDR3 is TGCAGTGCTAGTAATACCGGGACTGGAGGCAATGAGCAGTTCTTC. It yields the protein CSASNTGTGGNEQFF. The V gene is TRBV20-1, the J gene TRBJ2-1; D possibly corresponds to TRBD2 (6 bases). Per the germline V gene, CDR1 is DFQATT and CDR2 is SNEGSKA (reference sequence). This CDR3 contains 15 residues. V was trimmed by 3 bases and J by 6 bases, leaving 18 bases between them.

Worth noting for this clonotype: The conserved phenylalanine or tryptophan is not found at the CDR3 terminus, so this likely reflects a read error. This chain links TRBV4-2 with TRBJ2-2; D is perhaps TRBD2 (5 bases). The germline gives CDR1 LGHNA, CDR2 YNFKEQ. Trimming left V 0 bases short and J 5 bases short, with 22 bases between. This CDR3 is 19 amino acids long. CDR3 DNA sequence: TGTGCCAGCAGCCAAGAAGATATAGCGCTACACCCGAGGACCGGGGAGCTGTTTTTG. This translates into CASSQEDIALHPRTGELFL.

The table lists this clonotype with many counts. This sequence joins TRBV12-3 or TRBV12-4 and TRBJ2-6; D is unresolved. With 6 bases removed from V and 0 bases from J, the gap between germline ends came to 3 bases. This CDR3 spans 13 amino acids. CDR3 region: CASRPSGANVLTF. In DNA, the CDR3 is TGTGCCAGCAGGCCCTCTGGGGCCAACGTCCTGACTTTC.

The CDR3 region has the DNA TGTGCCATCAGTGAGGACAGGACACCTGAAGCTTTCTTT. Translating it yields CAISEDRTPEAFF. This sequence joins TRBV10-3 and TRBJ1-1, with D possibly being TRBD1 (6 bases). Trimming took off 2 bases at V and 6 bases at J, with 10 bases between the two ends. CDR1 and CDR2 (germline): ENHRY, SYGVKD. There are 13 residues in the CDR3.

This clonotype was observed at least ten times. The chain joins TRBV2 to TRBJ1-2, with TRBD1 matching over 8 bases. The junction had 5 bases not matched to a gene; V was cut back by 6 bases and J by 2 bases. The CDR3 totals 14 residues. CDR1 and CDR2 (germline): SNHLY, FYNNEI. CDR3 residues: CASRDGTGNYGYTF. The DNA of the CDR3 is TGTGCCAGCAGGGACGGGACAGGAAACTATGGCTACACCTTC.

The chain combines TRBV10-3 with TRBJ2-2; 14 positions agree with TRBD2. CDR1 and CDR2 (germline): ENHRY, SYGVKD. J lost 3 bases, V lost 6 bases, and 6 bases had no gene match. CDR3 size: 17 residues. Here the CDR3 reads CAIRPGTSGGYTGELFF. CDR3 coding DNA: TGTGCCATCAGGCCCGGGACTAGCGGGGGATACACCGGGGAGCTGTTTTTT.

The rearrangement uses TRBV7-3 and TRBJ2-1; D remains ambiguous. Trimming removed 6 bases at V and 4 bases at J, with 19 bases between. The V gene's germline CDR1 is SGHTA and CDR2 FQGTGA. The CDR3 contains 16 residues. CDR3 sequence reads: CASSYRAQAGYNEQFF. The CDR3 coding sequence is TGTGCCAGCAGTTATAGGGCTCAGGCCGGGTACAATGAGCAGTTCTTC.

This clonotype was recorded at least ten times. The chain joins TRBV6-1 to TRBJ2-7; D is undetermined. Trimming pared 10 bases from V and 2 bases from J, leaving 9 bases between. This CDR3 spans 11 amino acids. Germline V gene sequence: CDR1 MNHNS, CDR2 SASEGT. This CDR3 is CATGSPYEQYF. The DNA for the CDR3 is TGTGCCACTGGATCGCCCTACGAGCAGTACTTC.

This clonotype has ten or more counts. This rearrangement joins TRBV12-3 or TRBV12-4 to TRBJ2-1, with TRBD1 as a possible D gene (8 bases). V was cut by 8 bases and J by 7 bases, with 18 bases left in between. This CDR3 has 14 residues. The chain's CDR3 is CASGGGYRGNEQFF. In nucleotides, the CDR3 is TGTGCCAGCGGCGGGGGCTACAGGGGGAATGAGCAGTTCTTC.

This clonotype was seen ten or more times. CDR3 DNA sequence: TGCGCCAGCAGCCAGGGGATAATGAACACTGAAGCTTTCTTT. Amino acids: CASSQGIMNTEAFF. The chain uses TRBV5-1 and TRBJ1-1, with D possibly TRBD1 on 6 matching bases. V was clipped by 4 bases and J by 0 bases, with 10 bases between them. This CDR3 region has 14 residues. In germline, CDR1 is SGHRS, CDR2 YFSETQ. Combining the CDR3 with reference TRBV5-1 and TRBJ1-1 gives the whole variable domain KAGVTQTPRYLIKTRGQQVTLSCSPISGHRSVSWYQQTPGQGLQFLFEYFSETQRNKGNFPGRFSGRQFSNSRSEMNVSTLELGDSALYLCASSQGIMNTEAFFGQGTRLTVV.

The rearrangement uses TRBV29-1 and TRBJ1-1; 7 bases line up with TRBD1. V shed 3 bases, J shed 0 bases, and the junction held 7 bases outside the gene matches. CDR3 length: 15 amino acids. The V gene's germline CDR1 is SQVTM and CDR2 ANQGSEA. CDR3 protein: CSVETGRFMNTEAFF. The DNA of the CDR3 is TGCAGCGTTGAGACAGGGCGTTTCATGAACACTGAAGCTTTCTTT. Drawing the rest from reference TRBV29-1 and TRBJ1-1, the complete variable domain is SAVISQKPSRDICQRGTSLTIQCQVDSQVTMMFWYRQQPGQSLTLIATANQGSEATYESGFVIDKFPISRPNLTFSTLTVSNMSPEDSSIYLCSVETGRFMNTEAFFGQGTRLTVV.

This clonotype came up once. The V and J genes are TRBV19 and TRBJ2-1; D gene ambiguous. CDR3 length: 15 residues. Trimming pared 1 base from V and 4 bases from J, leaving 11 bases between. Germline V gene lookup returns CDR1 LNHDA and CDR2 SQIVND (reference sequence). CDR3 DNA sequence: TGTGCCAGTAGTATAGTGCTAGAAAGTTACAATGAGCAGTTCTTC. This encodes CASSIVLESYNEQFF. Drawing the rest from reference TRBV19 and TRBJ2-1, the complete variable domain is DGGITQSPKYLFRKEGQNVTLSCEQNLNHDAMYWYRQDPGQGLRLIYYSQIVNDFQKGDIAEGYSVSREKKESFPLTVTSAQKNPTAFYLCASSIVLESYNEQFFGPGTRLTVL.

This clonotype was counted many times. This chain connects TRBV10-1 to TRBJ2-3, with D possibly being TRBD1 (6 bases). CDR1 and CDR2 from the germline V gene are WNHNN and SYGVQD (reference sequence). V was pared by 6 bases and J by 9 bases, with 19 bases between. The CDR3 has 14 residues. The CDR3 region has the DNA TGCGCCAGCAGCGATCAGGGGTTGTCAGGGACGCAGTATTTT. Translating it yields CASSDQGLSGTQYF.

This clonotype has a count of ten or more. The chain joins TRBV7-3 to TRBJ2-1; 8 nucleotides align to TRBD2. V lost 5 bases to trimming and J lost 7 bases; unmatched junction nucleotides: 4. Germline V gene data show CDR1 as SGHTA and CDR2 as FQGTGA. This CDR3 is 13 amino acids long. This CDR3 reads CASSTTSENEQFF. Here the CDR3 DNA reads TGTGCCAGCAGCACGACTAGCGAGAATGAGCAGTTCTTC. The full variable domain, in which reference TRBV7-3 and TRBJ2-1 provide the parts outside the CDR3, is GAGVSQTPSNKVTEKGKYVELRCDPISGHTALYWYRQSLGQGPEFLIYFQGTGAADDSGLPNDRFFAVRPEGSVSTLKIQRTERGDSAVYLCASSTTSENEQFFGPGTRLTVL.

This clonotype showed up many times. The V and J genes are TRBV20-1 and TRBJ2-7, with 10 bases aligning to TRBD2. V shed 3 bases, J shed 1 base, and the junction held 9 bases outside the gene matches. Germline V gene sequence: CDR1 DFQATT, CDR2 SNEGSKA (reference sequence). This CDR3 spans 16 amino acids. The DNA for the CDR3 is TGCAGTGCTAGTGGGCTAGCGGGAGTAATGTCCTACGAGCAGTACTTC. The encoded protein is CSASGLAGVMSYEQYF.

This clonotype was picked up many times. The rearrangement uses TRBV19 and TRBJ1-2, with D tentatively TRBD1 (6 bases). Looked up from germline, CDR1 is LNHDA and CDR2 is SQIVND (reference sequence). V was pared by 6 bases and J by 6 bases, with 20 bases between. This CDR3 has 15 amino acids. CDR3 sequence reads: CASRATGGGENGYTF. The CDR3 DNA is TGTGCCAGTAGAGCGACAGGTGGAGGGGAAAATGGCTACACCTTC.

In DNA, the CDR3 is TGTGCCAGCAGTTACGCGGGAGTAGTGATAGATACGCAGTATTTT. This codes for CASSYAGVVIDTQYF. The rearrangement links TRBV6-2 or TRBV6-3 to TRBJ2-3; 7 bases align to TRBD2. After removal of 2 bases from V and 5 bases from J, the junction contained 7 bases not matched to a gene. This CDR3 is built from 15 residues. CDR1 MNHEY and CDR2 SVGEGT come from the germline V gene.